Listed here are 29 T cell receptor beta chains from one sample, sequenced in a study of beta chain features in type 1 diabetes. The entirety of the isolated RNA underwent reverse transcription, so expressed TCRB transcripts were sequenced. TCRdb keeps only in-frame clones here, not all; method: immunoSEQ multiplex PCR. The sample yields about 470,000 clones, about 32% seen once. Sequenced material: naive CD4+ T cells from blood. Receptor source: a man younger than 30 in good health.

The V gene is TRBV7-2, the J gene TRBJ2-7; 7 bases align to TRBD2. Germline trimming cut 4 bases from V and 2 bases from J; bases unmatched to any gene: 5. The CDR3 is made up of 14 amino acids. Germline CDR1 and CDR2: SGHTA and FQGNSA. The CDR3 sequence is CASSSRLAAYEQYF. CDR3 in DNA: TGTGCCAGCAGCTCAAGACTAGCCGCCTACGAGCAGTACTTC.

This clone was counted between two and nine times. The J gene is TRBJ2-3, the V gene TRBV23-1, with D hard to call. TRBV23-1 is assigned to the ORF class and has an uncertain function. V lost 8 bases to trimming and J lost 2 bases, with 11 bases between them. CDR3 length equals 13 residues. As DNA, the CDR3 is TGCGCCAGCGGCTGCGACCTCACAGATACGCAGTATTTT. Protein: CASGCDLTDTQYF.

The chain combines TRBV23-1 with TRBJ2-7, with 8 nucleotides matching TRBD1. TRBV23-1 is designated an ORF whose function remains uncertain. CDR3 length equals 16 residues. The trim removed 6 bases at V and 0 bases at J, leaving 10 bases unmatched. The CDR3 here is CASRNRQGAGSYEQYF. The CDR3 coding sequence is TGCGCCAGCAGAAACCGCCAGGGGGCGGGCTCCTACGAGCAGTACTTC.

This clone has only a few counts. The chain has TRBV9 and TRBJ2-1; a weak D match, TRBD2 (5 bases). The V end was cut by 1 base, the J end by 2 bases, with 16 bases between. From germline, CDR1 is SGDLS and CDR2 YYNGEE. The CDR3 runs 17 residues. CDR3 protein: CASSVRVETTAYNEQFF. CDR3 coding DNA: TGTGCCAGCAGCGTAAGAGTTGAGACTACCGCCTACAATGAGCAGTTCTTC.

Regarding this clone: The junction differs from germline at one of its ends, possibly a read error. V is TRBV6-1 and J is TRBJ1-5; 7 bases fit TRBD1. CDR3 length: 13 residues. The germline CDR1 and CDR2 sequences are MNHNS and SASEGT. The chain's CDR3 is CASNRGSNQPQHF. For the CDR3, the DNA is TGTGCGAGCAACAGGGGAAGCAATCAGCCCCAGCATTTT.

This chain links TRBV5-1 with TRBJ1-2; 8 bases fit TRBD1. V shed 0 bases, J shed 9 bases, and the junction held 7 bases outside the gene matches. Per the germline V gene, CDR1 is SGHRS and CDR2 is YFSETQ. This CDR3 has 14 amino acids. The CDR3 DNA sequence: TGCGCCAGCAGCTTGGGAGGGACAGGAGTACGCTACACCTTC. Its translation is CASSLGGTGVRYTF.

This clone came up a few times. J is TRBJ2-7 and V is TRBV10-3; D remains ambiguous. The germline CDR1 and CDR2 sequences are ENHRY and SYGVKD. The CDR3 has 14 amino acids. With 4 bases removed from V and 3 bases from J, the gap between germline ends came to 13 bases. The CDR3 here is CAISAAGSHYEQYF. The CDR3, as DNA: TGTGCCATCAGTGCAGCTGGGTCCCACTACGAGCAGTACTTC.

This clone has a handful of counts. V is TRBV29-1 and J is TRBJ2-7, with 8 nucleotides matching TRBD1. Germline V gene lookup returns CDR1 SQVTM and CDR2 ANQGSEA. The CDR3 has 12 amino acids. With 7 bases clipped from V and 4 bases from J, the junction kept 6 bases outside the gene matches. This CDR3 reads CSAGRDRYEQYF. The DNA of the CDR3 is TGCAGCGCCGGCCGGGACAGGTACGAGCAGTACTTC.

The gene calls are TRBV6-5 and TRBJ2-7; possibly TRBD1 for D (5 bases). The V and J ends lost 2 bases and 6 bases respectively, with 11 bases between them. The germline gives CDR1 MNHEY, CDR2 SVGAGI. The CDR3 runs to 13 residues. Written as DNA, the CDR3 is TGTGCCAGCAGTTACGCGCAGGGTGGCGAGCAGTACTTC. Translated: CASSYAQGGEQYF.

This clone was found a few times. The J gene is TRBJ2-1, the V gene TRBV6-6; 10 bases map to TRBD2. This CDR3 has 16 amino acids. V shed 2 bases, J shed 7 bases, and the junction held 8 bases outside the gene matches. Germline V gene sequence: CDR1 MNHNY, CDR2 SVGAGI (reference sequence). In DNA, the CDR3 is TGTGCCAGCAGTTACCCCGGAGGTAGCGGGAGGAATGAGCAGTTCTTC. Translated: CASSYPGGSGRNEQFF.

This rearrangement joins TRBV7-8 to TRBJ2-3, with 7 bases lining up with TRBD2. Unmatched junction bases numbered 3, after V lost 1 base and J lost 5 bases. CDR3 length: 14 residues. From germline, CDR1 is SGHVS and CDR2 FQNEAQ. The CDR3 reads CASSLGGSEDTQYF. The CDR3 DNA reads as TGTGCCAGCAGCTTAGGCGGGAGTGAAGATACGCAGTATTTT.

The CDR3 DNA follows: TGCGCCAGCAGCACCGGGGCCAACACCGGGGAGCTGTTTTTT. Translated, it gives CASSTGANTGELFF. The chain combines TRBV5-1 with TRBJ2-2; D tentatively reads TRBD1 or TRBD2 (5 bases each). The length of the CDR3 is 14 residues. Trimming pared 4 bases from V and 2 bases from J, leaving 9 bases between. The germline V gene encodes CDR1 SGHRS and CDR2 YFSETQ.

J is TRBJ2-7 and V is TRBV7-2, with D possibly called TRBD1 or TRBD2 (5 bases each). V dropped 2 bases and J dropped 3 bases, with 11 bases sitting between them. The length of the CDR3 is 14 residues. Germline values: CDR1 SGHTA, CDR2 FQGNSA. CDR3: CASSLLGTSYEQYF. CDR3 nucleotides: TGTGCCAGCAGCTTACTGGGGACGAGCTACGAGCAGTACTTC.

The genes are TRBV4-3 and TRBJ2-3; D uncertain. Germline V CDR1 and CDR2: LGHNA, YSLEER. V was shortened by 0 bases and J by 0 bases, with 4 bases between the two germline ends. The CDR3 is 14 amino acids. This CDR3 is CASSQDLSTDTQYF. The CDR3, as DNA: TGCGCCAGCAGCCAAGATCTAAGCACAGATACGCAGTATTTT.

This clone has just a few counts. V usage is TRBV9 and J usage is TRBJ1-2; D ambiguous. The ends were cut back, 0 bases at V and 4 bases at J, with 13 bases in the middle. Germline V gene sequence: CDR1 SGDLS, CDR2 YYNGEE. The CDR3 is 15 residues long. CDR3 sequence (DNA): TGTGCCAGCAGCGTAGCGGCAGCGCTAGGCTATGGCTACACCTTC. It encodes CASSVAAALGYGYTF. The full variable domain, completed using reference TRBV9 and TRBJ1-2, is DSGVTQTPKHLITATGQRVTLRCSPRSGDLSVYWYQQSLDQGLQFLIQYYNGEERAKGNILERFSAQQFPDLHSELNLSSLELGDSALYFCASSVAAALGYGYTFGSGTRLTVV.

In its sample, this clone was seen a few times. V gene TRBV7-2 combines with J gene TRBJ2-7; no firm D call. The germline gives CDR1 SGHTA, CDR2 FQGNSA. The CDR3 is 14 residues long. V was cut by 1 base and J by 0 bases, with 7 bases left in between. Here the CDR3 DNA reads TGTGCCAGCAGCTTAGTATCAAGCTCCTACGAGCAGTACTTC. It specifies CASSLVSSSYEQYF.

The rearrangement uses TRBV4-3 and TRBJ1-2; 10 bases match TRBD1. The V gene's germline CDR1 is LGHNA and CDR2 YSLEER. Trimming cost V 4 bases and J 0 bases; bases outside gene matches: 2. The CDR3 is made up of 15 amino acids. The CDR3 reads CASSRDRGPNYGYTF. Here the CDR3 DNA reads TGCGCCAGCAGCCGAGACAGGGGGCCTAACTATGGCTACACCTTC.

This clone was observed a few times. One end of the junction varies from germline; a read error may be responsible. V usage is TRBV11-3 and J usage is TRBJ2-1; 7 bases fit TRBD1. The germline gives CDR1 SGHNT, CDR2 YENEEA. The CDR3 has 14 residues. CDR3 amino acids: CASSLGGQFNEQFF. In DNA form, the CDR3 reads TGTGCCAGCAGTTTAGGGGGACAGTTCAATGAGCAGTTCTTC.

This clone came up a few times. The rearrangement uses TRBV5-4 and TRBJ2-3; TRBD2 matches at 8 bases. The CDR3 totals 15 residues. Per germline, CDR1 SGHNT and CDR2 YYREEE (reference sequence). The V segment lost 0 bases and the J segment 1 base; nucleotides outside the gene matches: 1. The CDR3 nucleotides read TGTGCCAGCAGCTTGGTTAGCGGGGGCACAGATACGCAGTATTTT. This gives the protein CASSLVSGGTDTQYF.

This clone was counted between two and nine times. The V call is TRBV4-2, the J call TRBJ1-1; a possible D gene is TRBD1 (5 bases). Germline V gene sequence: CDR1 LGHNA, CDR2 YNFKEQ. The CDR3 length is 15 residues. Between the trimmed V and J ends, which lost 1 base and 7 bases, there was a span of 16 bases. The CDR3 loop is CASSQGNLDTVEAFF. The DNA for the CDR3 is TGTGCCAGCAGCCAAGGGAACTTGGACACGGTTGAAGCTTTCTTT.

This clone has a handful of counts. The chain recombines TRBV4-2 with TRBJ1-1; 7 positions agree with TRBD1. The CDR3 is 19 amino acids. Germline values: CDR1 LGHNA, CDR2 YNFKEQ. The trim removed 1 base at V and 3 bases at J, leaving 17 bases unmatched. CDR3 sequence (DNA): TGTGCCAGCAGCCAAGGGTTGGCAGGGGGATCGAATTATTACACTGAAGCTTTCTTT. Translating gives CASSQGLAGGSNYYTEAFF.

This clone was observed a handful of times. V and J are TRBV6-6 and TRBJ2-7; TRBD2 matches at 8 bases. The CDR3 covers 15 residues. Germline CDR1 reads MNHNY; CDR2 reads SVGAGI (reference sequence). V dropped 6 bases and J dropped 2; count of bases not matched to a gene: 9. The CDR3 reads CASRKTAGAPYEQYF. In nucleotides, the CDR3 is TGTGCCAGCAGAAAAACAGCGGGAGCGCCCTACGAGCAGTACTTC.

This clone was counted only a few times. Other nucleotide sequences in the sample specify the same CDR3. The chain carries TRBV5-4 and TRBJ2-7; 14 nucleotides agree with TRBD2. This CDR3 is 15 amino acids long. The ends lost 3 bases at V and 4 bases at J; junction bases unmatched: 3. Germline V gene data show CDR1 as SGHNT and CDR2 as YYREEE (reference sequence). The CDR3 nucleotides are TGTGCCAGCAGCTCGGGACTAGCGGGAGCGTACGAGCAGTACTTC. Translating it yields CASSSGLAGAYEQYF.

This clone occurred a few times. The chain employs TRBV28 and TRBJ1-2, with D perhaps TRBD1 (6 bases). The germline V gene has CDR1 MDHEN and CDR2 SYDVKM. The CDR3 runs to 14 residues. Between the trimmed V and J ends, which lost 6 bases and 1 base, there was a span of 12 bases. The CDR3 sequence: CASSQTGDNYGYTF. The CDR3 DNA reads TGTGCCAGCAGCCAGACAGGAGATAACTATGGCTACACCTTC.

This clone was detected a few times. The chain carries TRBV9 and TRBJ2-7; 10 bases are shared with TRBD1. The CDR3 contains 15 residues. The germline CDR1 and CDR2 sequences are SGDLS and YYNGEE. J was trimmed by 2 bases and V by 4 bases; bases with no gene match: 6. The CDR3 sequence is CASSSGQGGTYEQYF. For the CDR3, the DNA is TGTGCCAGCAGCTCAGGACAGGGGGGAACCTACGAGCAGTACTTC.

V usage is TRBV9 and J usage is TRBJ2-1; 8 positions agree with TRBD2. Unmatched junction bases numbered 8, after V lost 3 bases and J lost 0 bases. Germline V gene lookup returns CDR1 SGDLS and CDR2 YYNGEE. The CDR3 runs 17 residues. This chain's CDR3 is CASSADPSGSSYNEQFF. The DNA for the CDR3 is TGTGCCAGCAGCGCCGATCCAAGCGGGAGCTCCTACAATGAGCAGTTCTTC.

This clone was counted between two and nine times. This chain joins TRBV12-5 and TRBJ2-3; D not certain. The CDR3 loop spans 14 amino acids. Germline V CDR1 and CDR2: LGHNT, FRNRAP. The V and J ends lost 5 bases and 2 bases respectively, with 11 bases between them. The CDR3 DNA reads TGTGCTAGTGGTCTTATGGCCCCCACAGATACGCAGTATTTT. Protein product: CASGLMAPTDTQYF.

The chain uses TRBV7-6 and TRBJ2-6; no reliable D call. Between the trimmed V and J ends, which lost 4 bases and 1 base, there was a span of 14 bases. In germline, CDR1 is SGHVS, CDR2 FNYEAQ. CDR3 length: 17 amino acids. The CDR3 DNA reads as TGTGCCAGCAGCTCCGACGCAGCTAGGTCTGGGGCCAACGTCCTGACTTTC. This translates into CASSSDAARSGANVLTF.

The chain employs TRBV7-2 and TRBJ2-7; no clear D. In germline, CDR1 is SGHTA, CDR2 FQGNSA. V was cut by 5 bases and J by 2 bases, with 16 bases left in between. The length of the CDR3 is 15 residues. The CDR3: CASSPFDLSTYEQYF. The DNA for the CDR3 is TGTGCCAGCAGCCCCTTCGACTTGTCGACCTACGAGCAGTACTTC.